The next 23 T cell receptor beta chains were all read from a single sample in a study of T cell repertoires in aging, cancer and after chemotherapy. Peripheral blood genomic DNA, not sorted cells or RNA, was the template. TRB rearrangements spanning V, D and J were amplified using mixed TRB-A/B primers. TCRdb processed the multiplex PCR reads anew with MiXCR; each CDR3 protein has one entry. The profile shows around 7,000 distinct CDR3 sequences, 40% of them singletons. Sequencing input: blood. These receptors were obtained from a human donor in good health.

The rearrangement joins TRBV6-5 to TRBJ1-1; unclear D gene. There are 15 residues in the CDR3. V gave up 0 bases and J gave up 4 bases, with 12 bases separating them. Germline V CDR1 and CDR2: MNHEY, SVGAGI. Here the CDR3 reads CASSYSGPQPTEAFF. CDR3 coding DNA: TGTGCCAGCAGTTACTCTGGACCCCAGCCCACTGAAGCTTTCTTT.

This clonotype appeared a few times. The chain is built from TRBV27 and TRBJ2-7, with a tentative D call TRBD2 (6 bases). V dropped 6 bases and J dropped 3 bases, with 21 bases sitting between them. The length of the CDR3 is 16 residues. CDR1 MNHEY and CDR2 SMNVEV come from the germline V gene (reference sequence). For the CDR3, the DNA is TGTGCCAGCAGGACCCCCGGAGGGCTAGCCGGCTACGAGCAGTACTTC. The encoded protein is CASRTPGGLAGYEQYF.

CDR3 DNA: TGTGCCAGCAGCTCGGGACAGACTAACTATGGCTACACCTTC. This translates into CASSSGQTNYGYTF. The chain joins TRBV7-2 to TRBJ1-2, with TRBD1 matching over 7 bases. V gave up 4 bases and J gave up 0 bases; unmatched junction bases: 2. This CDR3 has 14 amino acids. Per germline, CDR1 SGHTA and CDR2 FQGNSA.

The chain couples TRBV12-3 or TRBV12-4 to TRBJ2-3; D unclear. There are 14 residues in the CDR3. Trimming shortened V by 6 bases and J by 6 bases, and 16 bases separated the two germline ends. This chain's CDR3 is CASSSQAALDTQYF. Written as DNA, the CDR3 is TGTGCCAGCAGCTCCCAAGCCGCCTTGGATACGCAGTATTTT.

This clonotype was counted between two and nine times. The chain joins TRBV19 to TRBJ1-2; 9 bases agree with TRBD1. Germline V gene lookup returns CDR1 LNHDA and CDR2 SQIVND (reference sequence). Trimming took 11 bases from V and 3 from J; bases not matched to a gene: 4. The CDR3 contains 12 residues. The CDR3 DNA follows: TGTGCCTCCCGGACAGGGGACTATGGCTACACCTTC. Amino acid sequence: CASRTGDYGYTF.

V gene TRBV6-2 or TRBV6-3 combines with J gene TRBJ2-7, with D unresolved. Germline CDR1 reads MNHEY; CDR2 reads SVGEGT. This CDR3 contains 12 residues. The germline V and J ends were trimmed by 5 bases and 3 bases, with 8 bases remaining between them. CDR3 sequence (DNA): TGTGCCAGCAGTCCTCACTACTACGAGCAGTACTTC. Its protein product is CASSPHYYEQYF.

A few counts support this clonotype. The V call is TRBV29-1, the J call TRBJ2-7; a possible D gene is TRBD1 (6 bases). Germline V lookup: CDR1 SQVTM, CDR2 ANQGSEA. The CDR3 runs to 14 residues. Deletions cut 2 bases from V and 2 bases from J, with 13 bases between. The CDR3 is CSVEIGQRTYEQYF. The CDR3 region has the DNA TGCAGCGTTGAAATAGGACAGCGGACCTACGAGCAGTACTTC.

V and J are TRBV6-5 and TRBJ1-2; tentatively, D is TRBD1 (5 bases). Germline assignment: CDR1 MNHEY and CDR2 SVGAGI. V lost 7 bases and J 1 base, leaving 10 bases between the germline ends. The CDR3 totals 13 residues. CDR3 in amino acids: CASTRDLNYGYTF. The CDR3 bases are TGTGCCAGCACCAGGGACCTTAACTATGGCTACACCTTC.

The table lists this clonotype with a few counts. This sequence joins TRBV30 and TRBJ2-5; D is unresolved. CDR1 GTSNPN and CDR2 SVGIG come from the germline V gene (reference sequence). The CDR3 is made up of 13 amino acids. The V end lost 0 bases, the J end lost 5 bases, and 10 bases lay between the germline ends. The CDR3 region is CAWSVLDGETQYF. CDR3 coding DNA: TGTGCCTGGAGTGTATTGGACGGGGAGACCCAGTACTTC.

This chain links TRBV18 with TRBJ1-5; the match to TRBD1 covers 7 bases. The CDR3 sequence is 15 residues long. From germline, CDR1 is KGHSH and CDR2 LQKENI. V gave up 6 bases and J gave up 5 bases; unmatched junction bases: 10. CDR3 residues: CASSRNPGGDQPQHF. The CDR3 nucleotides read TGTGCCAGCTCCCGCAATCCAGGGGGGGATCAGCCCCAGCATTTT. The full variable domain, with the rest looked up from reference TRBV18 and TRBJ1-5, is NAGVMQNPRHLVRRRGQEARLRCSPMKGHSHVYWYRQLPEEGLKFMVYLQKENIIDESGMPKERFSAEFPKEGPSILRIQQVVRGDSAAYFCASSRNPGGDQPQHFGDGTRLSIL.

This clonotype was observed a few times. The genes are TRBV20-1 and TRBJ2-5; D might be TRBD2 (5 bases). This CDR3 is built from 11 residues. Germline CDR1 reads DFQATT; CDR2 reads SNEGSKA (reference sequence). The V end was cut by 5 bases, the J end by 9 bases, with 13 bases between. The CDR3, as DNA: TGCAGTGCTCGGACTCTCAGAGCCCAGTACTTC. Encoded protein: CSARTLRAQYF.

This clonotype has a single count. The genes are TRBV6-1 and TRBJ2-7; 12 nucleotides agree with TRBD1. After removal of 5 bases from V and 7 bases from J, the junction contained 6 bases not matched to a gene. The CDR3 has 14 residues. Germline CDR1 MNHNS, CDR2 SASEGT. CDR3 coding DNA: TGTGCCAGCAGTCTGGGACAGGGGGCGTGGGAGCAGTACTTC. Translation gives CASSLGQGAWEQYF.

V usage is TRBV27 and J usage is TRBJ1-4, with D possibly TRBD1 on 6 matching bases. V dropped 7 bases and J dropped 0 bases, with 15 bases sitting between them. The length of the CDR3 is 16 residues. Germline CDR1 reads MNHEY; CDR2 reads SMNVEV (reference sequence). The CDR3 bases are TGTGCCAGCAAGGGGAGACGACAGGCAACTAATGAAAAACTGTTTTTT. The encoded protein is CASKGRRQATNEKLFF.

In this sample, this clonotype turned up a few times. V is TRBV4-2 and J is TRBJ2-1; D is tentatively TRBD1 or TRBD2 (6 bases each). This CDR3 comprises 16 residues. The ends were cut back, 0 bases at V and 0 bases at J, with 9 bases in the middle. From germline, CDR1 is LGHNA and CDR2 YNFKEQ. The CDR3 nucleotides read TGTGCCAGCAGCCAAGAGGGGGGCGGCTCCTACAATGAGCAGTTCTTC. Its protein product is CASSQEGGGSYNEQFF.

The table lists this clonotype with a few counts. CDR3 in amino acids: CASSLVAGRANYGYTF. CDR3 in DNA: TGTGCCAGCAGCTTGGTCGCAGGGAGAGCTAACTATGGCTACACCTTC. The gene calls are TRBV5-5 and TRBJ1-2; weak D call: TRBD1 (5 bases). Between the trimmed V and J ends, which lost 0 bases and 0 bases, there was a span of 12 bases. This CDR3 has 16 residues. Germline V gene data show CDR1 as SGHKS and CDR2 as YYEKEE (reference sequence).

V usage is TRBV19 and J usage is TRBJ1-6; 10 bases map to TRBD1. The junction had 9 bases not matched to a gene; V was cut back by 5 bases and J by 11 bases. The CDR3 length is 15 residues. Germline CDR1 LNHDA, CDR2 SQIVND (reference sequence). CDR3 residues: CASSAMGQGPTPLHF. DNA for the CDR3: TGTGCCAGTAGTGCCATGGGACAGGGGCCTACACCCCTCCACTTT. The full variable domain, with the rest looked up from reference TRBV19 and TRBJ1-6, is DGGITQSPKYLFRKEGQNVTLSCEQNLNHDAMYWYRQDPGQGLRLIYYSQIVNDFQKGDIAEGYSVSREKKESFPLTVTSAQKNPTAFYLCASSAMGQGPTPLHFGNGTRLTVT.

The chain couples TRBV6-5 to TRBJ1-2, with D perhaps TRBD1 (6 bases). The DNA end favors TRBJ2-7, so the J call may be wrong. The germline V gene has CDR1 MNHEY and CDR2 SVGAGI. CDR3 size: 14 residues. CDR3 loop: CASSSDTGFREQYF. CDR3 sequence (DNA): TGTGCCAGCAGTTCAGATACAGGGTTTAGAGAGCAGTACTTC.

The V gene is TRBV7-2, the J gene TRBJ1-5, with D maybe TRBD1 (5 bases). Germline CDR1 reads SGHTA; CDR2 reads FQGNSA. V lost 2 bases and J lost 7, with 15 bases in between. The CDR3 contains 15 residues. The CDR3 loop reads CASSLSVGDHQPQHF. The CDR3 nucleotides read TGTGCCAGCAGCTTATCGGTAGGGGATCACCAGCCCCAGCATTTT.

This clonotype has a handful of counts. The rearrangement links TRBV29-1 to TRBJ2-5; 9 bases match TRBD1. The germline CDR1 and CDR2 sequences are SQVTM and ANQGSEA. Trimming cost V 7 bases and J 5 bases; bases outside gene matches: 5. This CDR3 spans 12 amino acids. The CDR3 loop is CSAGQGRETQYF. The CDR3 bases are TGCAGCGCCGGACAGGGGAGGGAGACCCAGTACTTC. Based on the CDR3 plus reference TRBV29-1 and TRBJ2-5, the full variable domain is SAVISQKPSRDICQRGTSLTIQCQVDSQVTMMFWYRQQPGQSLTLIATANQGSEATYESGFVIDKFPISRPNLTFSTLTVSNMSPEDSSIYLCSAGQGRETQYFGPGTRLLVL.

The rearrangement uses TRBV29-1 and TRBJ1-3; 7 bases are shared with TRBD1. Looked up from germline, CDR1 is SQVTM and CDR2 is ANQGSEA. This CDR3 comprises 16 residues. V dropped 4 bases and J dropped 0; count of bases not matched to a gene: 9. The CDR3 DNA is TGCAGCGTTGTTCTGACAGGGACCGTCTCTGGAAACACCATATATTTT. This gives the protein CSVVLTGTVSGNTIYF.

This clonotype was counted a few times. The J gene is TRBJ1-5, the V gene TRBV6-1; weak D call: TRBD1 (5 bases). Trimming cost V 5 bases and J 4 bases, with 12 bases left between them. Germline CDR1 and CDR2: MNHNS and SASEGT. The CDR3 consists of 14 residues. CDR3 in DNA: TGTGCCAGCAGTTTGGGACGGATGAATCAGCCCCAGCATTTT. It translates to CASSLGRMNQPQHF.

The rearrangement links TRBV11-2 to TRBJ2-1; D remains ambiguous. Trimming removed 4 bases at V and 4 bases at J, with 11 bases between. Germline V gives CDR1 SGHAT, CDR2 FQNNGV. The CDR3 extends over 14 amino acids. This chain's CDR3 is CASSSSLGYNEQFF. CDR3 bases: TGTGCCAGCAGCTCTTCCCTGGGATACAATGAGCAGTTCTTC.

This clonotype showed up just a few times. This sequence joins TRBV6-1 and TRBJ2-3, with 12 bases matching TRBD2. Looked up from germline, CDR1 is MNHNS and CDR2 is SASEGT. The CDR3 runs 18 residues. V lost 0 bases and J lost 0; bases outside the gene matches: 4. The DNA of the CDR3 is TGTGCCAGCAGTGAAGCGCTAGCGGGGGGGCCTAGCACAGATACGCAGTATTTT. Its translation: CASSEALAGGPSTDTQYF.